This T cell receptor (beta chain) appears in the sequencing data of a study of T cell responses to AZD1222 COVID-19 vaccine. Clones were read by immunoSEQ multiplex PCR, and TCRdb kept only the in-frame ones, dropping some. The table records about 130,000 clones, over 75% of them present only once. Overall study results and limits: Reports indicate that nearly half of spike-specific TCRs are directed at unmutated variant regions. At study baseline, merely more than 5 AZD1222 recipients were seropositive.

Of note for this clone: The antigen remains undetermined.

Pooled together were second doses at about 4 or about 12 weeks. Germline values: CDR1 KGHSH, CDR2 LQKENI. J gave up 2 bases and V 5 bases, and 3 bases lay outside the gene matches. This CDR3 is 14 amino acids long. The J gene is TRBJ2-5, the V gene TRBV18; 9 bases are shared with TRBD1. The sample in question was peripheral blood, obtained 28 days after the second AZD1222 dose. This receptor was obtained from an adult who received the AZD1222 COVID-19 vaccine. The CDR3 sequence is CASSSGQGQETQYF. CDR3 sequence (DNA): TGTGCCAGCTCATCGGGACAGGGACAAGAGACCCAGTACTTC.